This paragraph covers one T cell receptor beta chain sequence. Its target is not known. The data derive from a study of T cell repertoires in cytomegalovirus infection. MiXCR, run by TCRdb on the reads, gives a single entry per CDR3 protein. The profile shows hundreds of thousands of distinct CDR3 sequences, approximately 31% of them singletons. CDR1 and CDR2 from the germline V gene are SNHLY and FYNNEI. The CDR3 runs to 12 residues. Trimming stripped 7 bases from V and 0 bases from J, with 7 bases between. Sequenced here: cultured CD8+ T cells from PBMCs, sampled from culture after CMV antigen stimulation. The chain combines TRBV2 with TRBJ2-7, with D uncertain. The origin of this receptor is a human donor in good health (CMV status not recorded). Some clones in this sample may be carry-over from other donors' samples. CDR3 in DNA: TGTGCCAGCATGGAAGCCTCCTACGAGCAGTACGTC. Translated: CASMEASYEQYV.